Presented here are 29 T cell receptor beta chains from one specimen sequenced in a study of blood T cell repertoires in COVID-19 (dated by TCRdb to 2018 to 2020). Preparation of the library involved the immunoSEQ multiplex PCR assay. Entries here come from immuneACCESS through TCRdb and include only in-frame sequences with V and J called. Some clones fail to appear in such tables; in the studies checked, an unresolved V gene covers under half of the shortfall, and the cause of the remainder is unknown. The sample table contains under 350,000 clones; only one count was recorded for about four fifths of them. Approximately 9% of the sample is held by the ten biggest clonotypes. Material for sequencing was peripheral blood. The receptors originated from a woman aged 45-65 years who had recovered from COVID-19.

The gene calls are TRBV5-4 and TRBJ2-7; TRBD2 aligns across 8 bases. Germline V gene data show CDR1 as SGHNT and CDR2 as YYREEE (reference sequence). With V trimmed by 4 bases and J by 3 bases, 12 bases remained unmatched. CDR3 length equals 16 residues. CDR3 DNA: TGTGCCAGCAGCCTAGCGGGCGCTAGCGGGCTCTACGAGCAGTACTTC. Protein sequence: CASSLAGASGLYEQYF.

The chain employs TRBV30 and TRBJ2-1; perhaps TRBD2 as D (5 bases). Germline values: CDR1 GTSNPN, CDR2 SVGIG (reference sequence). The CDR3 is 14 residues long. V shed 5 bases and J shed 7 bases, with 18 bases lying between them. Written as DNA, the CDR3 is TGTGCCTGGGGTACAGCGGTTACCGGGAATGAGCAGTTCTTC. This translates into CAWGTAVTGNEQFF.

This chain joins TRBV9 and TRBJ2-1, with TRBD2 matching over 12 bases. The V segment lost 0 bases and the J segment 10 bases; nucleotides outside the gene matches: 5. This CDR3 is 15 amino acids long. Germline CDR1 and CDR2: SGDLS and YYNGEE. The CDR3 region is CASSVEGLAGTEQFF. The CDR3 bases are TGTGCCAGCAGCGTAGAGGGACTAGCGGGTACGGAGCAGTTCTTC. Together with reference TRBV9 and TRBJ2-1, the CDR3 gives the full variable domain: DSGVTQTPKHLITATGQRVTLRCSPRSGDLSVYWYQQSLDQGLQFLIQYYNGEERAKGNILERFSAQQFPDLHSELNLSSLELGDSALYFCASSVEGLAGTEQFFGPGTRLTVL.

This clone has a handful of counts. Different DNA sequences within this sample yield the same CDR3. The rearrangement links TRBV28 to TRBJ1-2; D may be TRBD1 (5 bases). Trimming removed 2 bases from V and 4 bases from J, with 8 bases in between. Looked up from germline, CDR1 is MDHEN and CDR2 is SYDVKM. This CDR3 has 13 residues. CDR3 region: CASSLQGSYGYTF. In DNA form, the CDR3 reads TGTGCCAGCAGTTTACAGGGTTCCTATGGCTACACCTTC.

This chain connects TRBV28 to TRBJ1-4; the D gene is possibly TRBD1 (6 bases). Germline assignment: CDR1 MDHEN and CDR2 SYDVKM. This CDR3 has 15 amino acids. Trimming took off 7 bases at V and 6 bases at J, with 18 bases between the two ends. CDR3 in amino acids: CASTLLGGLDEKLFF. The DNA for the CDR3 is TGTGCCAGCACCTTATTGGGGGGGCTTGATGAAAAACTGTTTTTT. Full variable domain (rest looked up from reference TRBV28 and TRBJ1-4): DVKVTQSSRYLVKRTGEKVFLECVQDMDHENMFWYRQDPGLGLRLIYFSYDVKMKEKGDIPEGYSVSREKKERFSLILESASTNQTSMYLCASTLLGGLDEKLFFGSGTQLSVL.

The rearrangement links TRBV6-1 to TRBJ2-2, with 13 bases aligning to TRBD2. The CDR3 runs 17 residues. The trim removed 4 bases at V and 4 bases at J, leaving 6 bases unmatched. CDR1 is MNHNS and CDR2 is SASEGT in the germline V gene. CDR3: CASSALAGGPGTGELFF. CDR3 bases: TGTGCCAGCAGTGCACTAGCGGGAGGGCCGGGCACCGGGGAGCTGTTTTTT.

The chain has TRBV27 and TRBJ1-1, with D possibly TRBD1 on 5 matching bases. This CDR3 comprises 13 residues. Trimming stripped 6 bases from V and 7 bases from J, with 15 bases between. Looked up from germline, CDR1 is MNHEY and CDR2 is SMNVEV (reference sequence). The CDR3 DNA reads TGTGCCAGCAGATCCTACGAGGGACTTGAAGCTTTCTTT. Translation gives CASRSYEGLEAFF.

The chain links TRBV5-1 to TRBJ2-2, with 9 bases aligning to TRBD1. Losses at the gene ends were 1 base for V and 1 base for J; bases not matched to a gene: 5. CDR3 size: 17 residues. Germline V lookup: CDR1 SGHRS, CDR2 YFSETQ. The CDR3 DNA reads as TGCGCCAGCAGCTTGCTGTACAGGGGGCTGAACACCGGGGAGCTGTTTTTT. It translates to CASSLLYRGLNTGELFF.

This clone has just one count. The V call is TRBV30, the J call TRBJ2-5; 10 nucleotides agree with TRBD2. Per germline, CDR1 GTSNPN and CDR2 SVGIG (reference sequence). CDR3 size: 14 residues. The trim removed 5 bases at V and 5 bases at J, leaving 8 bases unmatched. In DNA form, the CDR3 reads TGTGCCTGGGGCTTAGCGGGGGGAGGGGAGACCCAGTACTTC. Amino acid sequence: CAWGLAGGGETQYF.

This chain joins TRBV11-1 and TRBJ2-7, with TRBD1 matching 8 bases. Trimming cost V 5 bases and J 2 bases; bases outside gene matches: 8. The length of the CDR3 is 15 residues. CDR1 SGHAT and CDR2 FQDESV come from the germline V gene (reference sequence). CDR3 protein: CASSPRQGATYEQYF. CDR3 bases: TGTGCCAGCAGCCCAAGGCAGGGGGCTACCTACGAGCAGTACTTC.

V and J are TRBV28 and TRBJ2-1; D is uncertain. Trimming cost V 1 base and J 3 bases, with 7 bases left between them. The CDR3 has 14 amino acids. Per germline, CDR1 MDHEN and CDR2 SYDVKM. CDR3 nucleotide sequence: TGTGCCAGCAGTTTATCTATTAGCTACAATGAGCAGTTCTTC. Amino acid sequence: CASSLSISYNEQFF.

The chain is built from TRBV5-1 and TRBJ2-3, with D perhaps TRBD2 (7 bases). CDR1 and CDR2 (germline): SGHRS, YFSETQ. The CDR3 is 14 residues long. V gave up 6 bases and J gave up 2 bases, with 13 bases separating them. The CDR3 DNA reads TGCGCCAGCACTGCGGGGGCCCTCACAGATACGCAGTATTTT. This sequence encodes CASTAGALTDTQYF.

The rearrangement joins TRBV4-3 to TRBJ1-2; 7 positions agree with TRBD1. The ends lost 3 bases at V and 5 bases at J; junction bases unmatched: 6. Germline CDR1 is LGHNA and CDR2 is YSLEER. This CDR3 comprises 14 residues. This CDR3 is CASSHLGQRYGYTF. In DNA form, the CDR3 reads TGCGCCAGCAGCCACTTGGGACAGAGGTATGGCTACACCTTC.

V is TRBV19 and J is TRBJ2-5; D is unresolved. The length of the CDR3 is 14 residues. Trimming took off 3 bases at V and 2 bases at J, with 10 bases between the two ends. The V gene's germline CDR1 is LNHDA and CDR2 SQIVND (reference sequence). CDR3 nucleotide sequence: TGTGCCAGTAGTATGGGTGGGCTGCAAGAGACCCAGTACTTC. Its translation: CASSMGGLQETQYF.

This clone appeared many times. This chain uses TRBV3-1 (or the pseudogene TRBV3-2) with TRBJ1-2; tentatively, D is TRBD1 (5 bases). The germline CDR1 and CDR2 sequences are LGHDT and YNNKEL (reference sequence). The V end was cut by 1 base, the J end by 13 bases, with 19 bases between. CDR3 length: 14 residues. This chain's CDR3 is CASSQGSGLKPFTF. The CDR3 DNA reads TGTGCCAGCAGCCAAGGATCAGGGCTCAAGCCTTTCACCTTC.

CDR3 in DNA: TGTGCCAGCAGCTCAGGTGGGACAGGGGTCCACGAGCAGTACTTC. Translated: CASSSGGTGVHEQYF. J is TRBJ2-7 and V is TRBV7-8; 10 nucleotides line up with TRBD1. The V gene end was trimmed by 4 bases and the J gene end by 5 bases; junction bases not matched to a gene: 8. This CDR3 is 15 amino acids long. Germline V gene lookup returns CDR1 SGHVS and CDR2 FQNEAQ.

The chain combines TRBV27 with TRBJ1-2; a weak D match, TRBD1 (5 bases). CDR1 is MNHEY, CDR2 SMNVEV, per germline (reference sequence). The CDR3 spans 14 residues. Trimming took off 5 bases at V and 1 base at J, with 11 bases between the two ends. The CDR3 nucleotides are TGTGCCAGCAGTCGCTGGGGGGGTAACTATGGCTACACCTTC. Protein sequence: CASSRWGGNYGYTF.

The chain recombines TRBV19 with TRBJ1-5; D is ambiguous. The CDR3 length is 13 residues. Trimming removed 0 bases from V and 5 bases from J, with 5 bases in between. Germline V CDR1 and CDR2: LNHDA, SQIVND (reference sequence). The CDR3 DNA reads TGTGCCAGTAGTATAGATCTTTATCAGCCCCAGCATTTT. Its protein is CASSIDLYQPQHF.

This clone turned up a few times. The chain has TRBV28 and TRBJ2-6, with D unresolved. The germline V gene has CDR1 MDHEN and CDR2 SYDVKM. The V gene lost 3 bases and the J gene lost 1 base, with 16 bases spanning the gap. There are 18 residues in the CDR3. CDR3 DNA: TGTGCCAGCAGTTTCGGGTCCAGTTCTTTGTCTGGGGCCAACGTCCTGACTTTC. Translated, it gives CASSFGSSSLSGANVLTF.

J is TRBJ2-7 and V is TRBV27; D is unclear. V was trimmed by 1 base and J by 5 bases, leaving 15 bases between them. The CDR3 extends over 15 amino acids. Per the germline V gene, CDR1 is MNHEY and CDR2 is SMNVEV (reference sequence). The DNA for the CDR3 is TGTGCCAGCAGTTTATTCTTAGTTTCTCGGGACGAGCAGTACTTC. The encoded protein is CASSLFLVSRDEQYF.

CDR3 sequence reads: CASSARSDKYEQYF. The CDR3 DNA reads as TGTGCCAGCAGCGCGCGTTCGGACAAGTACGAGCAGTACTTC. The rearrangement joins TRBV9 to TRBJ2-7; a weak D match, TRBD1 (5 bases). CDR1 and CDR2 from the germline V gene are SGDLS and YYNGEE. Between the trimmed V and J ends, which lost 3 bases and 4 bases, there was a span of 14 bases. CDR3 length: 14 residues.

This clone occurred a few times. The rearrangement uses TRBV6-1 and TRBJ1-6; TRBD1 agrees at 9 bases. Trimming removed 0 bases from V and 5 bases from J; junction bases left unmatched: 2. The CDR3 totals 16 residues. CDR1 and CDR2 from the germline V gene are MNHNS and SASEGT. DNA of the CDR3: TGTGCCAGCAGTGAAGCAGGGACAGGGAATAATTCACCCCTCCACTTT. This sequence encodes CASSEAGTGNNSPLHF.

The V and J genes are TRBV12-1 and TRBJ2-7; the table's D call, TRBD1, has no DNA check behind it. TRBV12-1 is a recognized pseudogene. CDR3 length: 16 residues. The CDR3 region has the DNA TGTGCCAGCAGCTCCCGCCCACGGACAGGGCCTAACGAGCAGTACTTC. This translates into CASSSRPRTGPNEQYF.

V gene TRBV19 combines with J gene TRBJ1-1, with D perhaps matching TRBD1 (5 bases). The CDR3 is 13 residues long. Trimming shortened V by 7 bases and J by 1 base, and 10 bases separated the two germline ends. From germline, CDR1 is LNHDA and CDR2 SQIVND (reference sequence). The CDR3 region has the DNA TGTGCCAGTAAACTTCAGGGGAACACTGAAGCTTTCTTT. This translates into CASKLQGNTEAFF. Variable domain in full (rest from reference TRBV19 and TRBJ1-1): DGGITQSPKYLFRKEGQNVTLSCEQNLNHDAMYWYRQDPGQGLRLIYYSQIVNDFQKGDIAEGYSVSREKKESFPLTVTSAQKNPTAFYLCASKLQGNTEAFFGQGTRLTVV.

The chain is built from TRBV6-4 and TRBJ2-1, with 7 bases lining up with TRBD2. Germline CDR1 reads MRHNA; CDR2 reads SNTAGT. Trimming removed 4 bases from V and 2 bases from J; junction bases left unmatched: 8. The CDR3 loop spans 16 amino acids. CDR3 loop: CASSARLAWAYNEQFF. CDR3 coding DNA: TGTGCCAGCAGTGCCCGACTAGCCTGGGCCTACAATGAGCAGTTCTTC.

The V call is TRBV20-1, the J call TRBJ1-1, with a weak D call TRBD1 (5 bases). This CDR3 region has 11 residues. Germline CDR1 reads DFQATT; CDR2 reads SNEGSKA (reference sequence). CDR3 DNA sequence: TGCAGCTGGCCTAGGGGATTTGAAGCTTTCTTT. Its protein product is CSWPRGFEAFF.

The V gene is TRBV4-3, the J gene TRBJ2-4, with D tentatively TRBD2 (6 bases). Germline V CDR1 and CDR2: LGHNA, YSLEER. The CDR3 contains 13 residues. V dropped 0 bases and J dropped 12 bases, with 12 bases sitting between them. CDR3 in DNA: TGCGCCAGCAGCCAAGAGGGAGGAAGGAATCAGTACTTC. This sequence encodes CASSQEGGRNQYF.

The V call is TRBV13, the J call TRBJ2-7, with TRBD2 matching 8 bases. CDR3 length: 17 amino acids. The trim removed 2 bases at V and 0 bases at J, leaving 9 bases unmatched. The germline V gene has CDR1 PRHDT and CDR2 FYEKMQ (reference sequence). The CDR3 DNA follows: TGTGCCAGCAGCTTAAAGGCTAGCGGGCTCCCCTCCTACGAGCAGTACTTC. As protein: CASSLKASGLPSYEQYF.

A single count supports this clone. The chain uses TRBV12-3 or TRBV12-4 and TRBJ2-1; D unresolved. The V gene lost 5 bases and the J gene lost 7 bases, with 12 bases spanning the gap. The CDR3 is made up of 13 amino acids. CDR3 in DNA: TGTGCCAGCAGTCTTTCGGGTAATAATGAGCAGTTCTTC. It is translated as CASSLSGNNEQFF.